The clone carrying this T cell receptor beta chain has at least ten counts. Its antigen is currently unknown. The record originates from a study of CD8 T cells in ankylosing spondylitis. Study results and caveats: Researchers reportedly found disease-linked clones significantly enriched in matched ankylosing spondylitis synovial fluid. One TCR beta motif, made up of under ten highly homologous variants, appeared characteristic of ankylosing spondylitis blood.

Germline V CDR1 and CDR2: ENHRY, SYGVKD. There are 15 residues in the CDR3. Trimming stripped 3 bases from V and 5 bases from J, with 16 bases between. Libraries for TCR beta were made by quantitative 5'-RACE with molecular barcodes. TCRdb analysed the 5' RACE reads with MiXCR anew, one entry per CDR3 protein. Of 150,000 to 200,000 distinct CDR3 sequences listed, 10% to 15% are singletons. The TCR comes from a female donor with ankylosing spondylitis or in good health (not recorded which). This chain joins TRBV10-3 and TRBJ2-5, with no clear D. The specimen sequenced was blood, either unsorted or a sorted T cell fraction (not recorded which). The CDR3 nucleotides are TGTGCCATCAGTGATGATCGTAGTATAGAGGAGACCCAGTACTTC. Amino acid sequence: CAISDDRSIEETQYF.